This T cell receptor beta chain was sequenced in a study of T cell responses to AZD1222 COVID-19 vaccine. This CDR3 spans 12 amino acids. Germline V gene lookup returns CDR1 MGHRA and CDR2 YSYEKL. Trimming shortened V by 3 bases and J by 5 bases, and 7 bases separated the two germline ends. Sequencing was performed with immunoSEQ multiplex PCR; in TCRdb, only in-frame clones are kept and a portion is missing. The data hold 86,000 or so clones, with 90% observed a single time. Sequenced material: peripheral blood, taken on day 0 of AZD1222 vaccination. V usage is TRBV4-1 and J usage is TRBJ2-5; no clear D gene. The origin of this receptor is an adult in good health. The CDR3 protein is CASSQPLETQYF. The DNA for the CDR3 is TGCGCCAGCAGCCAGCCCCTCGAGACCCAGTACTTC.